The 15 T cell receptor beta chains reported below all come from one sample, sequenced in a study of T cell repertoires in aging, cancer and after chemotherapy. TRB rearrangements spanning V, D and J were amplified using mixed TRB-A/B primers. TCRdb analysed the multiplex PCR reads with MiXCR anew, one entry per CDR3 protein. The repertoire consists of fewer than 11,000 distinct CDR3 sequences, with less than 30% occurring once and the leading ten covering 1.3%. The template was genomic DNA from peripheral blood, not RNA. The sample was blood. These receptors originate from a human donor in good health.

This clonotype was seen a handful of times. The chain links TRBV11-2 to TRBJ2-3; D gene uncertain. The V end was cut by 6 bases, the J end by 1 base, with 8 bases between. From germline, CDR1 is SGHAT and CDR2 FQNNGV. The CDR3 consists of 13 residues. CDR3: CASSWEGTDTQYF. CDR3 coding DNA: TGTGCCAGCAGTTGGGAAGGCACAGATACGCAGTATTTT.

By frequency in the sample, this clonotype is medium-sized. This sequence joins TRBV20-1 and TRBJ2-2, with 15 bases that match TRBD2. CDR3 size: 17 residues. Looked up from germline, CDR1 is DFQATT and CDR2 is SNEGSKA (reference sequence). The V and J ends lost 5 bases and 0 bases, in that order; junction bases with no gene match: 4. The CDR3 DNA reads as TGCAGTGCTCCTGGGACTAGCGGGAGGACGAACACCGGGGAGCTGTTTTTT. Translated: CSAPGTSGRTNTGELFF.

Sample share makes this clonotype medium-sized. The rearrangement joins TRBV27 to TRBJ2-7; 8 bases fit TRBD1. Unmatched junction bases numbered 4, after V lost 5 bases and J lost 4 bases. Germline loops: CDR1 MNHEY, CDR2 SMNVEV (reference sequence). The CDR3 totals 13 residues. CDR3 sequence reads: CASSPGQGYEQYF. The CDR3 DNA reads TGTGCCAGCAGTCCAGGACAGGGTTACGAGCAGTACTTC.

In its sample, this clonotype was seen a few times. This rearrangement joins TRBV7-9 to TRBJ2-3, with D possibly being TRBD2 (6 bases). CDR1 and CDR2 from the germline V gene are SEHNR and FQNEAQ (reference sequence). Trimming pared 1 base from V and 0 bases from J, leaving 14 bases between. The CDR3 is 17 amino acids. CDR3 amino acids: CASSLGAGGTSTDTQYF. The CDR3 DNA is TGTGCCAGCAGCTTAGGAGCGGGCGGAACTAGCACAGATACGCAGTATTTT.

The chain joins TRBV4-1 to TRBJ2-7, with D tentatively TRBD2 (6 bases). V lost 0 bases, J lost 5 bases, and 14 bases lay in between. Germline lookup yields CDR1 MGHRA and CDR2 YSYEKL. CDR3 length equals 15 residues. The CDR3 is CASSQETAGFDEQYF. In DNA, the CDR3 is TGCGCCAGCAGCCAAGAAACAGCGGGTTTCGACGAGCAGTACTTC.

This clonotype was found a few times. The CDR3 region has the DNA TGTGCCAGCAGTACTACAGGGGGCAATCAGCCCCAGCATTTT. This sequence encodes CASSTTGGNQPQHF. The chain combines TRBV6-5 with TRBJ1-5; 7 bases align to TRBD1. With V trimmed by 5 bases and J by 2 bases, 3 bases remained unmatched. CDR1 and CDR2 from the germline V gene are MNHEY and SVGAGI. CDR3 length: 14 residues.

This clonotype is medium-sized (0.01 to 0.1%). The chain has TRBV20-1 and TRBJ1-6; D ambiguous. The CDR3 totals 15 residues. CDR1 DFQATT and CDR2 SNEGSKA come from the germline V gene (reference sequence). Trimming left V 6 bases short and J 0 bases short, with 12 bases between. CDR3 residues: CSAKYSSSYNSPLHF. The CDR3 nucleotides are TGCAGTGCAAAGTACAGTAGCTCCTATAATTCACCCCTCCACTTT.

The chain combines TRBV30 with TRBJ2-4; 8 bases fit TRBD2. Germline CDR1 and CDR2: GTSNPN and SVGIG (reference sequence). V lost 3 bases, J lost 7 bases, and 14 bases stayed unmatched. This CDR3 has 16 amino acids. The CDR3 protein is CAWRPSTTSERNIQYF. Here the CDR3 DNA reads TGTGCCTGGAGACCGTCCACGACTAGCGAGCGTAACATTCAGTACTTC.

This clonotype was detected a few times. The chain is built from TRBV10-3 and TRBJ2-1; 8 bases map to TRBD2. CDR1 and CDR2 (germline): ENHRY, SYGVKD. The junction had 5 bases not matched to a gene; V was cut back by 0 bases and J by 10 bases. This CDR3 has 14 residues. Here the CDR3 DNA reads TGTGCCATCAGTGAGTCTGTGGCGGGAGGCGAGCAGTTCTTC. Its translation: CAISESVAGGEQFF.

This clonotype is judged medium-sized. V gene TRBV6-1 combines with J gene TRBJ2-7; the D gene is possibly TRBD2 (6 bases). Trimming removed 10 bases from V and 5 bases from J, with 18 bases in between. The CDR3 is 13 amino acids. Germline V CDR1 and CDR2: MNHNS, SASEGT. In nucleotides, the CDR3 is TGTGCCAACTCCCCAGGGCGGAGGGACGAGCAGTACTTC. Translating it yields CANSPGRRDEQYF.

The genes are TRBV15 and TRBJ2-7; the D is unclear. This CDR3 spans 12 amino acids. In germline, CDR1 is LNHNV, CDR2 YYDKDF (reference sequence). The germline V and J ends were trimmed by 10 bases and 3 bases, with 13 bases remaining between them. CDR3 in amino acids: CASSPRSYEQYF. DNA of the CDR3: TGTGCCAGCAGTCCTAGAAGCTACGAGCAGTACTTC.

For the CDR3, the DNA is TGTGCCAGCAGCGTTATTAGCGGGAGCTACGAGCAGTACTTC. Protein: CASSVISGSYEQYF. This chain joins TRBV7-2 and TRBJ2-7; 9 nucleotides align to TRBD2. This CDR3 contains 14 residues. Germline CDR1 SGHTA, CDR2 FQGNSA. V shed 5 bases and J 3 bases; nucleotides not matched to a gene: 5. The full variable domain, with the rest looked up from reference TRBV7-2 and TRBJ2-7, is GAGVSQSPSNKVTEKGKDVELRCDPISGHTALYWYRQSLGQGLEFLIYFQGNSAPDKSGLPSDRFSAERTGGSVSTLTIQRTQQEDSAVYLCASSVISGSYEQYFGPGTRLTVT.

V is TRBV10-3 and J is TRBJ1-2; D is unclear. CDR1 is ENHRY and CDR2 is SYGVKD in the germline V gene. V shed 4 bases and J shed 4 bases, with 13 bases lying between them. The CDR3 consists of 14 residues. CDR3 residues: CAISAGEEGYGYTF. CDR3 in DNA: TGTGCCATCAGTGCCGGGGAAGAGGGCTATGGCTACACCTTC.

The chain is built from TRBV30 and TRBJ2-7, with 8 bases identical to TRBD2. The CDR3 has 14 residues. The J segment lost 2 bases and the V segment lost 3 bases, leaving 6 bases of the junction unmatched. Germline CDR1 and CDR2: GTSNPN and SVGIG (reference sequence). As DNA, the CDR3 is TGTGCCTGGAGCCTGGGACTAGGGGCCTACGAGCAGTACTTC. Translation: CAWSLGLGAYEQYF.

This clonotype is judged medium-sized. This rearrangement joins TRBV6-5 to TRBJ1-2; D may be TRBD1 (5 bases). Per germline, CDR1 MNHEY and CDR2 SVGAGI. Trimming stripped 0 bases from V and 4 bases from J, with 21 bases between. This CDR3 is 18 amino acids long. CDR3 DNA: TGTGCCAGCAGTTACTCGTTCATCGTAGCAGGGATTTCCTATGGCTACACCTTC. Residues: CASSYSFIVAGISYGYTF.